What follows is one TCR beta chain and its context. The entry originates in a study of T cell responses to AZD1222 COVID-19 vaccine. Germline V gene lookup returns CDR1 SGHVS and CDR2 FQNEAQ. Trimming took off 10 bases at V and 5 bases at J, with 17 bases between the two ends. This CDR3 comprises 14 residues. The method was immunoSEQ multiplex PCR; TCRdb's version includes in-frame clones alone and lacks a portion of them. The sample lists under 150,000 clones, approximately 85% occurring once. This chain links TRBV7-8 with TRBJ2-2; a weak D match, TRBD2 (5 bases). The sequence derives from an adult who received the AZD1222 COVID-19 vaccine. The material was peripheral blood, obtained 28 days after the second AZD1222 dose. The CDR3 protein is CATGPGVDTGELFF. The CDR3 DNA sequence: TGTGCCACGGGCCCCGGGGTTGATACCGGGGAGCTGTTTTTT. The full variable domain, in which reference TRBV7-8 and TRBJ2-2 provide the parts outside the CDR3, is GAGVSQSPRYKVAKRGQDVALRCDPISGHVSLFWYQQALGQGPEFLTYFQNEAQLDKSGLPSDRFFAERPEGSVSTLKIQRTQQEDSAVYLCATGPGVDTGELFFGEGSRLTVL.